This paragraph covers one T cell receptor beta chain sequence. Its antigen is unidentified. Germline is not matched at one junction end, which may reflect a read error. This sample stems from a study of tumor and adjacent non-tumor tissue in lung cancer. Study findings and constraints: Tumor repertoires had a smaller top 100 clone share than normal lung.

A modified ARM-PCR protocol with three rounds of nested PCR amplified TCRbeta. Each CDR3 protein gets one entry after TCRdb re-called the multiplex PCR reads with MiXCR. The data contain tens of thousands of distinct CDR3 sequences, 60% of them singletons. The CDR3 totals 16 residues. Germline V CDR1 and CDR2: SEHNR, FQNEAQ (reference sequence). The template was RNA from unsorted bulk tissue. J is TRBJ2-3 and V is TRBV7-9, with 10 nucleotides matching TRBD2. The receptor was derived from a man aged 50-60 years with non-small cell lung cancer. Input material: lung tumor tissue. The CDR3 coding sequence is TGTTCCAGCAGTTTAGTAGCGGGAGGTCGGGCAGATACGCAGTATTTT. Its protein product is CSSSLVAGGRADTQYF.